The T cell receptor beta chain under discussion was sequenced for a study of T-cell reconstitution after alpha-beta-depleted transplantation in children. This clonotype was recorded a few times. A TCRbeta library incorporating unique molecular identifiers was prepared. Each CDR3 protein is one row after TCRdb ran MiXCR on the PCR reads. The table shows around 600,000 distinct CDR3 sequences, with 15% to 20% occurring only once. Trimming removed 4 bases from V and 0 bases from J; junction bases left unmatched: 9. The V gene's germline CDR1 is LGHNA and CDR2 YSLEER. The CDR3 is 18 residues long. The sequenced sample was PBMCs from the stem cell graft donor, obtained from the stem cell graft. J is TRBJ1-6 and V is TRBV4-3; 7 bases are a match to TRBD1. The sequence derives from a human donor who donated a stem cell graft to a child with acute myeloid leukemia. Here the CDR3 DNA reads TGCGCCAGCAGCCGCCACAGGGGACCCGGCTCCTATAATTCACCCCTCCACTTT. Translating it yields CASSRHRGPGSYNSPLHF.